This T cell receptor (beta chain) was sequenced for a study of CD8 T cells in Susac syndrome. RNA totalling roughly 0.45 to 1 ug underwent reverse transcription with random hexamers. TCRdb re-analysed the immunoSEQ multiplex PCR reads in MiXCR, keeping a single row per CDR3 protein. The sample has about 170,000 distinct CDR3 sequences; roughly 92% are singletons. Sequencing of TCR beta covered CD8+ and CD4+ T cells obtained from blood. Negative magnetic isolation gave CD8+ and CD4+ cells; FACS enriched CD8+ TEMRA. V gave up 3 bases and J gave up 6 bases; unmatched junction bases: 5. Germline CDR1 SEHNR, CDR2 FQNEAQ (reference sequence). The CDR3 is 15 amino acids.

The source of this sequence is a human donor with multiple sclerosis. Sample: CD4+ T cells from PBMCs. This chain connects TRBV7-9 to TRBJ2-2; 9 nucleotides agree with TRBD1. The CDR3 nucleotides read TGTGCCAGCAGCTTCGGGACAGGGAGGGCCGGGGAGCTGTTTTTT. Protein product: CASSFGTGRAGELFF.